These T cell receptor beta chains were read from a single sample in a study of shared clonotypes between healthy human individuals. The method was immunoSEQ multiplex PCR; TCRdb's version includes in-frame clones alone and lacks a portion of them. The sample has more than 600,000 clones, about 90% seen once. The sequenced sample consisted of naive CD8+ T cells sorted from blood. These receptors originate from a man aged 30 to 45 in good health. Both conserved end residues are part of each CDR3. The D gene is left open where the match is weak. Not all rows give a size; the values are once, few, many and, for expanded clones, a class.

D gene	V gene	clone size	J gene	CDR3 DNA	CDR3 protein
.	TRBV4-1	.	TRBJ2-2	TGCGCCAGCAGCCAAGATAACACCGGGGAGCTGTTTTTT	CASSQDNTGELFF
.	TRBV9	.	TRBJ2-2	TGTGCCAGCAGCGTAGGTCGGGACACCGGGGAGCTGTTTTTT	CASSVGRDTGELFF
.	TRBV5-1	.	TRBJ2-7	TGCGCCAGCTCGAGGTCCGGGACGCTGGACGAGCAGTACTTC	CASSRSGTLDEQYF
.	TRBV11-2	few	TRBJ2-1	TGTGCCAGCAGCTTCCCCGATAGCTCCTACAATGAGCAGTTCTTC	CASSFPDSSYNEQFF
TRBD2	TRBV27	few	TRBJ2-7	TGTGCCAGCAGCTACGGGGGAGGGCTGCACGAGCAGTACTTC	CASSYGGGLHEQYF
TRBD1	TRBV7-9	.	TRBJ2-7	TGTGCCAGCAGCAACAATAGGGACAGGTTAGCCTACGAGCAGTACTTC	CASSNNRDRLAYEQYF
.	TRBV5-1	.	TRBJ2-1	TGCGCCAGCAGCCACTCAGGAGCCTACAATGAGCAGTTCTTC	CASSHSGAYNEQFF
.	TRBV7-8	.	TRBJ2-2	TGTGCCAGCAGCTTAGGGCGGGCTTCCACCGGGGAGCTGTTTTTT	CASSLGRASTGELFF
TRBD1	TRBV27	few	TRBJ1-5	TGTGCCAGCGGCCACTCGACAGGGGCAGGTCAGCCCCAGCATTTT	CASGHSTGAGQPQHF
TRBD1	TRBV6-6	.	TRBJ2-1	TGTGCCAGCAGAGAGTCGACAGGGTATAATGTTGAGCAGTTCTTC	CASRESTGYNVEQFF
.	TRBV19	.	TRBJ2-7	TGTGCCAGTCAACCCTCTGGGGGGAGGTTTTACGAGCAGTACTTC	CASQPSGGRFYEQYF
.	TRBV29-1	.	TRBJ2-1	TGCAGCGCCTTAGCGGAGACCTCCTACAATGAGCAGTTCTTC	CSALAETSYNEQFF
.	TRBV11-3	.	TRBJ2-1	TGTGCCAGCTCCCGCCAGGACACCTTCAATGAGCAGTTCTTC	CASSRQDTFNEQFF
TRBD1	TRBV6-4	.	TRBJ2-7	TGTGCCAGCAGTGACAAGGGGGCGAGCGAGCAGTACTTC	CASSDKGASEQYF
TRBD2	TRBV10-3	.	TRBJ2-7	TGTGCCATCAGTGGGACTAGCGGGAGAGCCGAAACCTACGAGCAGTACTTC	CAISGTSGRAETYEQYF
TRBD1	TRBV5-1	.	TRBJ2-1	TGCGCCAGCTGGACAGGGACGGGCTACAATGAGCAGTTCTTC	CASWTGTGYNEQFF
TRBD1	TRBV7-6	few	TRBJ2-7	TGTGCCAGCAGCCTGACAGGGCACAACGAGCAGTACTTC	CASSLTGHNEQYF
TRBD1	TRBV7-9	.	TRBJ2-1	TGTGCCAGCAGCGGTGGACAGGGGGATCAGTTCTTC	CASSGGQGDQFF
.	TRBV28	once	TRBJ2-1	TGTGCCAGCAGTTTACGAGAGACCTACAATGAGCAGTTCTTC	CASSLRETYNEQFF
TRBD2	TRBV27	.	TRBJ2-7	TGTGCCAGCAGTACTAGCGGGACCTCCTACGAGCAGTACTTC	CASSTSGTSYEQYF
.	TRBV7-6	.	TRBJ2-3	TGTGCCAGCAGTTCCCCAGGGGATACGCAGTATTTT	CASSSPGDTQYF
.	TRBV9	.	TRBJ1-2	TGTGCCAGCAGCGACACATACTATGGCTACACCTTC	CASSDTYYGYTF
.	TRBV19	.	TRBJ1-3	TGTGCCAGTAGTCTCACAGGGATGGAGTCTGGAAACACCATATATTTT	CASSLTGMESGNTIYF
.	TRBV21-1	once	TRBJ2-7	TGTGCCAGCAGCAAAAGCCGACTAGCGGAACCCTACGAGCAGTACTTC	CASSKSRLAEPYEQYF
.	TRBV7-3	.	TRBJ2-3	TGTGCCAGCAGCTTAGAGGGGCCCACAGATACGCAGTATTTT	CASSLEGPTDTQYF